This TCR beta chain was found in a study of blood T cell repertoires in COVID-19. The overall study: The United States, Italy and Spain supplied acute and convalescent COVID-19 samples.

Only in-frame clones appear in the TCRdb table, and some are missing; sequencing was by immunoSEQ multiplex PCR. The sample has tens of thousands of clones; 70% to 80% are singletons. CDR1 is LNHNV and CDR2 is YYDKDF in the germline V gene (reference sequence). The CDR3 length is 14 residues. Trimming removed 5 bases from V and 5 bases from J; junction bases left unmatched: 5. This rearrangement joins TRBV15 to TRBJ1-4; 7 bases line up with TRBD1. Sequenced input: peripheral blood. This TCR derives from a man in his 60s with acute or convalescent COVID-19. CDR3 coding DNA: TGTGCCACCAGCCAGGGACAGAGAAATGAAAAACTGTTTTTT. Residues: CATSQGQRNEKLFF.